This T cell receptor beta chain was found in a study of naive and memory T cell subsets. This clonotype was observed at least ten times. A UMI-containing oligonucleotide was joined by 3' ligation to the TCR cDNA template. Whole-blood samples were around 2.3 ml of peripheral blood from healthy adult volunteers. Reverse transcription used DNase-treated unsorted total RNA, aiming for roughly 1 to 1000 ng. Germline assignment: CDR1 SGHRS and CDR2 YFSETQ. The ends were cut back, 4 bases at V and 3 bases at J, with 10 bases in the middle. This CDR3 region has 14 residues. The SP2 primer and nested alpha and beta constant region primers amplified ligated cDNA in four rounds. Blood and skin TCR RNA was reverse transcribed with alpha and beta constant primers. TCRdb re-analysed the 5' RACE reads in MiXCR, keeping a single row per CDR3 protein. The table records 55,000 to 70,000 distinct CDR3 sequences, more than 7% of them present only once.

V gene TRBV5-1 combines with J gene TRBJ2-2; D is unclear. The clonotype was recovered from a male donor in good health. In DNA, the CDR3 is TGCGCCAGCAGCGACCCAGAAGACACCGGGGAGCTGTTTTTT. Its translation: CASSDPEDTGELFF. The whole variable domain, remainder taken from reference TRBV5-1 and TRBJ2-2, is KAGVTQTPRYLIKTRGQQVTLSCSPISGHRSVSWYQQTPGQGLQFLFEYFSETQRNKGNFPGRFSGRQFSNSRSEMNVSTLELGDSALYLCASSDPEDTGELFFGEGSRLTVL.